The clone carrying this T cell receptor (beta chain) is a singleton in its sample. Antigen specificity is unknown. This record comes from a study of OX40 agonist ivuxolimab in advanced cancers. Study-wide context: A male proportion of approximately 80% was recorded, with mean age approximately 57 years and range roughly 23 to 79.

Overall study findings and caveats: Expanded clones were, on average, more numerous in CD8+ T cells than in CD4+. Clonal expansion was seen in CD4+ and CD8+ blood T cells by week 6 at 0.1 to 3.0 mg/kg.

Generated by immunoSEQ multiplex PCR, the TCRdb table keeps only in-frame clones and is missing some. The table records some 90,000 clones, 92% of them present only once. Blood got drawn at baseline, again on cycle 4 day 1, and then on cycle 7 day 1. The sequence was obtained from an adult with an advanced solid tumor such as melanoma, head and neck, liver or kidney cancer. The material was CD4+ or CD8+ T cells sorted from blood, obtained in a trial of the OX40 agonist ivuxolimab.

CDR3 coding DNA: TGTGCCAGCAGCTACCTCAGAGACGAGCAGTACTTC. Its translation is CASSYLRDEQYF. This chain joins TRBV5-8 and TRBJ2-7, with D hard to call. The CDR3 is 12 amino acids. V lost 3 bases to trimming and J lost 5 bases, with 9 bases between them. From germline, CDR1 is SGHTS and CDR2 YDEGEE.